The 32 T cell receptor beta chains below come from one sample, sequenced in a study of blood T cell repertoires in COVID-19. Sequenced by immunoSEQ multiplex PCR; TCRdb stores in-frame clones only, minus some. The sample holds 150,000 to 200,000 clones, about 88% seen once. The sample taken for sequencing was peripheral blood. The receptors derive from a man between 70 and 80 years old with active or convalescent COVID-19.

This chain links TRBV6-2 or TRBV6-3 with TRBJ2-1; the D is unclear. Germline V gene lookup returns CDR1 MNHEY and CDR2 SVGEGT. This CDR3 spans 12 amino acids. The V end was cut by 4 bases, the J end by 8 bases, with 9 bases between. CDR3 protein: CASSLAGYEQFF. CDR3 sequence (DNA): TGTGCCAGCAGTTTGGCCGGGTATGAGCAGTTCTTC.

The V and J genes are TRBV30 and TRBJ2-5, with 8 bases aligning to TRBD1. Germline CDR1 is GTSNPN and CDR2 is SVGIG (reference sequence). The CDR3 extends over 15 amino acids. J lost 5 bases, V lost 0 bases, and 8 bases had no gene match. CDR3 nucleotides: TGTGCCTGGAGTGTACTCAGGGGGCGATTTGAGACCCAGTACTTC. Protein: CAWSVLRGRFETQYF. The variable domain in full, with the rest retrieved from reference TRBV30 and TRBJ2-5, is SQTIHQWPATLVQPVGSPLSLECTVEGTSNPNLYWYRQAAGRGLQLLFYSVGIGQISSEVPQNLSASRPQDRQFILSSKKLLLSDSGFYLCAWSVLRGRFETQYFGPGTRLLVL.

The rearrangement links TRBV11-2 to TRBJ2-3, with D hard to call. The CDR3 runs 13 residues. V lost 5 bases and J lost 5, with 11 bases in between. Germline V gives CDR1 SGHAT, CDR2 FQNNGV. CDR3 nucleotide sequence: TGTGCCAGCAGCCTCCGTAGTAGAGATACGCAGTATTTT. It yields the protein CASSLRSRDTQYF.

This chain links TRBV3-1 (or the pseudogene TRBV3-2) with TRBJ2-5, with D maybe TRBD1 (5 bases). This CDR3 has 14 amino acids. Germline V CDR1 and CDR2: LGHDT, YNNKEL (reference sequence). The ends were cut back, 2 bases at V and 5 bases at J, with 12 bases in the middle. This CDR3 is CASSQSRGAETQYF. The DNA of the CDR3 is TGTGCCAGCAGCCAAAGTCGTGGGGCTGAGACCCAGTACTTC.

This clone was counted a single time. V and J are TRBV19 and TRBJ1-5; D not certain. Deletions cut 2 bases from V and 2 bases from J, with 10 bases between. Germline CDR1 LNHDA, CDR2 SQIVND (reference sequence). This CDR3 has 15 residues. CDR3: CASSILTNGNQPQHF. In DNA, the CDR3 is TGTGCCAGTAGTATACTGACAAATGGCAATCAGCCCCAGCATTTT.

The J gene is TRBJ2-7, the V gene TRBV5-1; TRBD2 agrees at 8 bases. This CDR3 is 14 amino acids long. Germline V gene data show CDR1 as SGHRS and CDR2 as YFSETQ. V shed 0 bases, J shed 7 bases, and the junction held 6 bases outside the gene matches. Here the CDR3 reads CASSLAGGPREQYF. The CDR3 DNA reads as TGCGCCAGCAGCTTGGCGGGAGGGCCAAGGGAGCAGTACTTC.

The rearrangement uses TRBV7-9 and TRBJ1-3; D uncertain. The CDR3 loop spans 15 amino acids. Germline V lookup: CDR1 SEHNR, CDR2 FQNEAQ (reference sequence). Trimming took off 5 bases at V and 0 bases at J, with 11 bases between the two ends. The CDR3 DNA reads TGTGCCAGCAGCCTTAGCGGCCGCTCTGGAAACACCATATATTTT. Encoded protein: CASSLSGRSGNTIYF.

This chain joins TRBV6-2 or TRBV6-3 and TRBJ1-3, with unresolved D. The CDR3 has 15 residues. V lost 2 bases to trimming and J lost 0 bases, with 8 bases between them. Germline V gene lookup returns CDR1 MNHEY and CDR2 SVGEGT. This CDR3 reads CASSYLGSSGNTIYF. The DNA of the CDR3 is TGTGCCAGCAGTTACCTGGGGAGCTCTGGAAACACCATATATTTT.

This clone came up once. The chain's CDR3 is CASSPSSETQYF. The CDR3 coding sequence is TGTGCCAGCTCACCATCCTCGGAGACCCAGTACTTC. The chain links TRBV18 to TRBJ2-5, with D unclear. Between the trimmed V and J ends, which lost 2 bases and 5 bases, there was a span of 6 bases. CDR1 KGHSH and CDR2 LQKENI come from the germline V gene. The CDR3 covers 12 residues. The variable domain in full, completed from reference TRBV18 and TRBJ2-5, reads NAGVMQNPRHLVRRRGQEARLRCSPMKGHSHVYWYRQLPEEGLKFMVYLQKENIIDESGMPKERFSAEFPKEGPSILRIQQVVRGDSAAYFCASSPSSETQYFGPGTRLLVL.

The CDR3 bases are TGTGCCAGCAGTGGTCTTCGACAGGTTTTAAGTGAAAAACTGTTTTTT. As protein: CASSGLRQVLSEKLFF. This chain connects TRBV2 to TRBJ1-4; D perhaps matches TRBD1 (6 bases). The CDR3 covers 16 residues. V shed 4 bases and J shed 7 bases, with 19 bases lying between them. CDR1 SNHLY and CDR2 FYNNEI come from the germline V gene.

V is TRBV7-8 and J is TRBJ2-7; TRBD2 aligns across 14 bases. In germline, CDR1 is SGHVS, CDR2 FQNEAQ. The CDR3 spans 17 residues. Unmatched junction bases numbered 13, after V lost 5 bases and J lost 7 bases. The CDR3 DNA reads as TGTGCCAGCAGCCCGAACCGACTAGCGGGAGGGCCGGGGGAGCAGTACTTC. Translation: CASSPNRLAGGPGEQYF.

This chain connects TRBV7-2 to TRBJ2-2, with TRBD2 matching over 8 bases. The V gene's germline CDR1 is SGHTA and CDR2 FQGNSA. The trim removed 1 base at V and 7 bases at J, leaving 5 bases unmatched. The CDR3 is 15 residues long. The CDR3, as DNA: TGTGCCAGCAGCTTAGTCCGCGGGACTAGCGGGGAGCTGTTTTTT. It specifies CASSLVRGTSGELFF.

The chain joins TRBV7-9 to TRBJ2-2; 8 bases agree with TRBD1. The germline gives CDR1 SEHNR, CDR2 FQNEAQ (reference sequence). CDR3 length: 16 amino acids. J lost 7 bases, V lost 3 bases, and 10 bases had no gene match. The CDR3 DNA is TGTGCCAGCAGCTTCGTGACAGGGGCCTCCAGCGGGGAGCTGTTTTTT. Encoded protein: CASSFVTGASSGELFF.

The DNA for the CDR3 is TGTGCCAGCAGCCCTATCGGCAGGAAAACCAACTACGAGCAGTACTTC. This translates into CASSPIGRKTNYEQYF. The genes are TRBV5-4 and TRBJ2-7; D unclear. Trimming shortened V by 4 bases and J by 3 bases, and 20 bases separated the two germline ends. The CDR3 contains 16 residues. Germline CDR1 and CDR2: SGHNT and YYREEE (reference sequence).

V gene TRBV3-1 (or the pseudogene TRBV3-2) combines with J gene TRBJ1-5; 7 bases are shared with TRBD1. Germline lookup yields CDR1 LGHDT and CDR2 YNNKEL (reference sequence). J was trimmed by 4 bases and V by 1 base; bases with no gene match: 7. The length of the CDR3 is 16 residues. The CDR3 loop reads CASSQGAGGWNQPQHF. DNA for the CDR3: TGTGCCAGCAGCCAAGGGGCAGGGGGGTGGAATCAGCCCCAGCATTTT.

The rearrangement links TRBV7-2 to TRBJ2-1; a weak D match, TRBD2 (5 bases). V was cut by 5 bases and J by 12 bases, with 14 bases left in between. In germline, CDR1 is SGHTA, CDR2 FQGNSA. This CDR3 spans 12 amino acids. The CDR3 DNA is TGTGCCAGCAGCCTCACCGGGATCACGCAGTTCTTC. It codes for CASSLTGITQFF.

The V and J genes are TRBV28 and TRBJ2-2, with 7 positions matching TRBD1. From germline, CDR1 is MDHEN and CDR2 SYDVKM. Trimming removed 7 bases from V and 2 bases from J; junction bases left unmatched: 4. The length of the CDR3 is 14 residues. This CDR3 is CASTGTENTGELFF. The CDR3, as DNA: TGTGCCAGCACAGGGACAGAAAACACCGGGGAGCTGTTTTTT.

The gene calls are TRBV5-5 and TRBJ1-1; D not certain. Germline V gene sequence: CDR1 SGHKS, CDR2 YYEKEE (reference sequence). V gave up 0 bases and J gave up 1 base, with 7 bases separating them. The CDR3 is made up of 14 amino acids. The CDR3 is CASSLGRPNTEAFF. The CDR3 nucleotides read TGTGCCAGCAGCTTGGGGCGGCCGAACACTGAAGCTTTCTTT.

Of note for this clone: At the DNA level, this CDR3 is encoded by other sequences in the same sample as well. The chain links TRBV5-1 to TRBJ2-7; the D gene is possibly TRBD1 (6 bases). The germline V and J ends were trimmed by 4 bases and 1 base, with 9 bases remaining between them. The length of the CDR3 is 13 residues. Germline values: CDR1 SGHRS, CDR2 YFSETQ. CDR3 DNA: TGCGCCAGCAGCCCGCAGGGGTCCTACGAGCAGTACTTC. It is translated as CASSPQGSYEQYF.

The V gene is TRBV19, the J gene TRBJ1-1, with D possibly being TRBD1 (5 bases). The CDR3 sequence is 16 residues long. Deletions cut 6 bases from V and 0 bases from J, with 17 bases between. Per the germline V gene, CDR1 is LNHDA and CDR2 is SQIVND (reference sequence). The CDR3 is CASSTWRDPLNTEAFF. CDR3 in DNA: TGTGCCAGTAGCACTTGGCGGGACCCCCTGAACACTGAAGCTTTCTTT.

This clone was observed a single time. The V call is TRBV9, the J call TRBJ2-7, with TRBD1 identical over 9 bases. Trimming cost V 3 bases and J 6 bases; bases outside gene matches: 13. CDR1 SGDLS and CDR2 YYNGEE come from the germline V gene. This CDR3 is 16 amino acids long. In nucleotides, the CDR3 is TGTGCCAGCAGCGCGTTCCTACAGGGGGCGATCGGCGAGCAGTACTTC. Protein: CASSAFLQGAIGEQYF. The full variable domain, with the rest looked up from reference TRBV9 and TRBJ2-7, is DSGVTQTPKHLITATGQRVTLRCSPRSGDLSVYWYQQSLDQGLQFLIQYYNGEERAKGNILERFSAQQFPDLHSELNLSSLELGDSALYFCASSAFLQGAIGEQYFGPGTRLTVT.

The chain employs TRBV12-3 or TRBV12-4 and TRBJ2-5, with 7 nucleotides matching TRBD1. The CDR3 length is 13 residues. Trimming took 5 bases from V and 4 from J; bases not matched to a gene: 4. CDR3 loop: CASSDRVPETQYF. CDR3 DNA sequence: TGTGCCAGCAGTGACAGGGTACCAGAGACCCAGTACTTC.

The genes are TRBV7-8 and TRBJ2-7; D is ambiguous. The germline V gene encodes CDR1 SGHVS and CDR2 FQNEAQ. Deletions cut 2 bases from V and 2 bases from J, with 7 bases between. This CDR3 is built from 13 residues. CDR3 in amino acids: CASSLLTAYEQYF. Here the CDR3 DNA reads TGTGCCAGCAGCTTATTAACAGCCTACGAGCAGTACTTC.

The chain recombines TRBV2 with TRBJ1-4; weak D call: TRBD1 (5 bases). This CDR3 has 12 residues. Germline CDR1 is SNHLY and CDR2 is FYNNEI. Deletions cut 6 bases from V and 7 bases from J, with 9 bases between. The CDR3 protein is CASRGQTEKLFF. In nucleotides, the CDR3 is TGTGCCAGCAGGGGGCAGACTGAAAAACTGTTTTTT.

This clone is a singleton in its sample. V gene TRBV5-1 combines with J gene TRBJ2-7, with TRBD1 matching over 8 bases. Germline V lookup: CDR1 SGHRS, CDR2 YFSETQ. The CDR3 runs 14 residues. Trimming removed 6 bases from V and 5 bases from J; junction bases left unmatched: 10. The CDR3, as DNA: TGCGCCAGCACCAGATCGGACAGGGTTGACGAGCAGTACTTC. This codes for CASTRSDRVDEQYF.

This chain links TRBV11-2 with TRBJ2-7; 10 positions match TRBD2. Germline V gene lookup returns CDR1 SGHAT and CDR2 FQNNGV. The CDR3 contains 14 residues. With V trimmed by 2 bases and J by 6 bases, 4 bases remained unmatched. Written as DNA, the CDR3 is TGTGCCAGCAGCTTAATCACTAGCGGGACCGAGCAGTACTTC. Encoded protein: CASSLITSGTEQYF. The entire variable domain, with the rest obtained from reference TRBV11-2 and TRBJ2-7, is as follows: EAGVAQSPRYKIIEKRQSVAFWCNPISGHATLYWYQQILGQGPKLLIQFQNNGVVDDSQLPKDRFSAERLKGVDSTLKIQPAKLEDSAVYLCASSLITSGTEQYFGPGTRLTVT.

This rearrangement joins TRBV3-1 (or the pseudogene TRBV3-2) to TRBJ1-1; possibly TRBD1 for D (5 bases). The CDR3 covers 12 residues. Germline lookup yields CDR1 LGHDT and CDR2 YNNKEL (reference sequence). The V gene lost 0 bases and the J gene lost 10 bases, with 9 bases spanning the gap. CDR3 nucleotide sequence: TGTGCCAGCAGCCAAGATCAGGGATCAGCTTTCTTT. It translates to CASSQDQGSAFF.

The rearrangement joins TRBV12-2 to TRBJ2-7; the D call of TRBD1 is as the table states it, not checked on the DNA. TRBV12-2 is given as a pseudogene. This CDR3 has 14 residues. CDR3 sequence reads: CASRLRDRGTEQYF. The CDR3, as DNA: TGTGCAAGTCGCCTCCGGGACAGGGGCACCGAGCAGTACTTC.

This clone was detected only a few times. The rearrangement joins TRBV20-1 to TRBJ2-1; 7 nucleotides match TRBD1. CDR1 DFQATT and CDR2 SNEGSKA come from the germline V gene (reference sequence). The CDR3 has 11 residues. Trimming cost V 3 bases and J 12 bases; bases outside gene matches: 5. The CDR3 sequence is CSASRGGGQFF. The CDR3 DNA reads TGCAGTGCTAGTCGAGGGGGCGGGCAGTTCTTC.

The chain joins TRBV28 to TRBJ1-2, with 8 bases matching TRBD1. This CDR3 region has 15 residues. From germline, CDR1 is MDHEN and CDR2 SYDVKM. The V segment lost 2 bases and the J segment 4 bases; nucleotides outside the gene matches: 6. The CDR3 coding sequence is TGTGCCAGCAGTTTACCCGGACAGGGAAGCTATGGCTACACCTTC. This sequence encodes CASSLPGQGSYGYTF.

V usage is TRBV29-1 and J usage is TRBJ1-2; D is uncertain. V was trimmed by 0 bases and J by 14 bases, leaving 10 bases between them. CDR3 length equals 10 residues. Looked up from germline, CDR1 is SQVTM and CDR2 is ANQGSEA. The CDR3 region is CSVEDAGWTF. CDR3 DNA sequence: TGCAGCGTTGAAGATGCGGGCTGGACCTTC.

The rearrangement links TRBV5-1 to TRBJ2-5; 7 positions match TRBD1. Germline CDR1 is SGHRS and CDR2 is YFSETQ. This CDR3 is built from 16 residues. V shed 3 bases and J 2 bases; nucleotides not matched to a gene: 10. The CDR3 spells CASSSYDREYQETQYF. CDR3 nucleotide sequence: TGCGCCAGCAGCTCGTACGACAGGGAATATCAAGAGACCCAGTACTTC.